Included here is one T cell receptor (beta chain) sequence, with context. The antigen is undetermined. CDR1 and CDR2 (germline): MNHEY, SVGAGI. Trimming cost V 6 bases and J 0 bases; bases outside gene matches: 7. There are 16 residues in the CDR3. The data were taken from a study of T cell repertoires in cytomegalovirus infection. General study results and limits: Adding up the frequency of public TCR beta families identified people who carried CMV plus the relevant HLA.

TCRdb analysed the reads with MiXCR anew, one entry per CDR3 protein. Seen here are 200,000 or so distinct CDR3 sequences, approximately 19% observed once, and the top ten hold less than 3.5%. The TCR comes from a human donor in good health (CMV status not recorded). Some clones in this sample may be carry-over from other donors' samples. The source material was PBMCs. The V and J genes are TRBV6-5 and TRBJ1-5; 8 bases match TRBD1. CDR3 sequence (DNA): TGTGCCAGCAGCAGAACAGGGGGAAATAGCAATCAGCCCCAGCATTTT. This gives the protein CASSRTGGNSNQPQHF.